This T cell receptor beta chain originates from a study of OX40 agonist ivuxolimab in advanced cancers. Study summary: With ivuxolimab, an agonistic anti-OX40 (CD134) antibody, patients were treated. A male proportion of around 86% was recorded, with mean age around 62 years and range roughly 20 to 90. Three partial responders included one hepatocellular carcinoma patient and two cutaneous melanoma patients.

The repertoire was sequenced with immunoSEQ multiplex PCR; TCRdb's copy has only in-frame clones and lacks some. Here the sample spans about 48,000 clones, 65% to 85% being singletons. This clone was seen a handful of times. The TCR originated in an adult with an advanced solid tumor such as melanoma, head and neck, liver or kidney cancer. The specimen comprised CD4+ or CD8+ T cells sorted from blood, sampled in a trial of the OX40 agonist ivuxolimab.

CDR3 in DNA: TGTGCCAGCTTGAGGGACAGTCCTAATTCACCCCTCCACTTT. This translates into CASLRDSPNSPLHF. The gene calls are TRBV2 and TRBJ1-6, with 7 nucleotides matching TRBD1. Per the germline V gene, CDR1 is SNHLY and CDR2 is FYNNEI. V shed 8 bases and J 6 bases; nucleotides not matched to a gene: 7. This CDR3 is built from 14 residues.